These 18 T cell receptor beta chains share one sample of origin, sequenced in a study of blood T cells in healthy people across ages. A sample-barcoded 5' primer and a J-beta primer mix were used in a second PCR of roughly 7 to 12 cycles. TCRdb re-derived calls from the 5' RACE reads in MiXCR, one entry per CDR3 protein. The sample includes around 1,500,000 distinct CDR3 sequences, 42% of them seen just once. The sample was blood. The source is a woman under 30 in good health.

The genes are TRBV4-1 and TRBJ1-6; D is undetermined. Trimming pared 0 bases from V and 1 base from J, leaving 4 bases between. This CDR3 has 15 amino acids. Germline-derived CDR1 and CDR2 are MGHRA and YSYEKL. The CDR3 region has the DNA TGCGCCAGCAGCCAAGATCTATCCTATAATTCACCCCTCCACTTT. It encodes CASSQDLSYNSPLHF.

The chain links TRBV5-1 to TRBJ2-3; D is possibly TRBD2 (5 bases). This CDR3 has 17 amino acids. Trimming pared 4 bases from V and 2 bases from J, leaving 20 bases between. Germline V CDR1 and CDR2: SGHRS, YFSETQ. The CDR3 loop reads CASSPISRGLPTDTQYF. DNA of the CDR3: TGCGCCAGCAGCCCAATAAGTCGCGGGCTCCCCACAGATACGCAGTATTTT. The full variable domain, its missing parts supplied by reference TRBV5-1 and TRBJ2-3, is KAGVTQTPRYLIKTRGQQVTLSCSPISGHRSVSWYQQTPGQGLQFLFEYFSETQRNKGNFPGRFSGRQFSNSRSEMNVSTLELGDSALYLCASSPISRGLPTDTQYFGPGTRLTVL.

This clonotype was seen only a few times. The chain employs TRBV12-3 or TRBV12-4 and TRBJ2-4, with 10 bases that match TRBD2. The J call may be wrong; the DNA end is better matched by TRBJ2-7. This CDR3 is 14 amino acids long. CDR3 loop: CASTIAGGQREQYF. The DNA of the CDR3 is TGTGCCAGCACGATAGCGGGGGGCCAACGCGAGCAGTACTTC.

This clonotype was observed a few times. CDR3 DNA sequence: TGCGCCAGCAGCCAGACTGGGGCCCAAAGGGCCCTGTATGGCTACACCTTC. Its translation is CASSQTGAQRALYGYTF. The chain has TRBV4-1 and TRBJ1-2; D perhaps matches TRBD1 (5 bases). The germline V gene has CDR1 MGHRA and CDR2 YSYEKL. This CDR3 has 17 residues. V dropped 3 bases and J dropped 5 bases, with 22 bases sitting between them.

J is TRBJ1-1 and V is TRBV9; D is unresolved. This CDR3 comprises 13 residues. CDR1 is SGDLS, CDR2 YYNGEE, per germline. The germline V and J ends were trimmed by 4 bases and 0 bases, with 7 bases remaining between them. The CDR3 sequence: CASSPKLNTEAFF. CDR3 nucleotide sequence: TGTGCCAGCAGCCCGAAGCTGAACACTGAAGCTTTCTTT.

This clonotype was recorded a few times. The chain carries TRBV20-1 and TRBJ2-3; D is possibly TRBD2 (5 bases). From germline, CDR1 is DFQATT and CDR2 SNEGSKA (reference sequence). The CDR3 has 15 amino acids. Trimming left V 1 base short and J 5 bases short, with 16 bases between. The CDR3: CSARVPGSRGDTQYF. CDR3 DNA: TGCAGTGCTAGAGTCCCGGGAAGCAGAGGAGATACGCAGTATTTT.

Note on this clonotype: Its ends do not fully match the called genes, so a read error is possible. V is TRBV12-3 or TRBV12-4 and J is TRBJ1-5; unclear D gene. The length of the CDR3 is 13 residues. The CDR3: CASSLGLEQPQHF. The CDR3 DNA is TGTGCCAGCAGCTTAGGGTTGGAGCAGCCCCAGCATTTT.

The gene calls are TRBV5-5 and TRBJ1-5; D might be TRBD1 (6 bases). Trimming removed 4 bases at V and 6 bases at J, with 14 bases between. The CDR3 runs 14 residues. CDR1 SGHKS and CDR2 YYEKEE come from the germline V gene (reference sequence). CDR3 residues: CASSGEQGSQPQHF. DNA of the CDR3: TGTGCCAGCAGCGGGGAACAGGGTAGTCAGCCCCAGCATTTT.

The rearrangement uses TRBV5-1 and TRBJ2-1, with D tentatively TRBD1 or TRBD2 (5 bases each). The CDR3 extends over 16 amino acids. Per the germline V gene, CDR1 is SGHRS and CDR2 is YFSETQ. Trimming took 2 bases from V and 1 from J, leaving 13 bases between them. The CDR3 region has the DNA TGCGCCAGCAGCTTACGACAGACTACATCCTACAATGAGCAGTTCTTC. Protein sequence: CASSLRQTTSYNEQFF. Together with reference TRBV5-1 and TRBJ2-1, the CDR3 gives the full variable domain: KAGVTQTPRYLIKTRGQQVTLSCSPISGHRSVSWYQQTPGQGLQFLFEYFSETQRNKGNFPGRFSGRQFSNSRSEMNVSTLELGDSALYLCASSLRQTTSYNEQFFGPGTRLTVL.

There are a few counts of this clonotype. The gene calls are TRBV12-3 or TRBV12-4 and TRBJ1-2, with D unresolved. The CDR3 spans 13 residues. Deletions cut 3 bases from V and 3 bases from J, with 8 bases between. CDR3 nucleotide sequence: TGTGCCAGCAGTTTCTTGACTGACTATGGCTACACCTTC. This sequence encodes CASSFLTDYGYTF.

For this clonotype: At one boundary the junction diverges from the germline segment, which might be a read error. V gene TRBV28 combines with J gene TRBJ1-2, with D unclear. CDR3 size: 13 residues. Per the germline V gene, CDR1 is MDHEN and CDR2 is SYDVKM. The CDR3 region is CAGRSSLNYGYTF. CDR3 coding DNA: TGTGCCGGCAGATCTTCGCTGAACTATGGCTACACCTTC.

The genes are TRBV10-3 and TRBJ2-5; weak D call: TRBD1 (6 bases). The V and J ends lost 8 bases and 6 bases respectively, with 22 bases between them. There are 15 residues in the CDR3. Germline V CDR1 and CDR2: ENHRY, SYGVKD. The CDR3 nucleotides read TGTGCCATCGGGACCCGGGACACCCGACAACAGACCCAGTACTTC. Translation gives CAIGTRDTRQQTQYF.

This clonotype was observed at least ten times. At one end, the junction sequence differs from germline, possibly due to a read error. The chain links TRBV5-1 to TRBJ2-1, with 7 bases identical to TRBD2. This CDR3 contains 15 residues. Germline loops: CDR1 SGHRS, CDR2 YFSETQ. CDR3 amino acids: CASSLASGPYNEQFF. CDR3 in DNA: TGTGCCAGCAGCTTAGCTAGCGGACCCTACAATGAGCAGTTCTTC.

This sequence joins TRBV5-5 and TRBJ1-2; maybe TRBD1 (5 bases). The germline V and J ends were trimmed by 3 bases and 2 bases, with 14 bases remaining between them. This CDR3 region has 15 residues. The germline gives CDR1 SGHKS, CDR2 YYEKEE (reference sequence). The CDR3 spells CASSSQPTVNYGYTF. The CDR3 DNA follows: TGTGCCAGCAGCTCACAGCCGACAGTCAACTATGGCTACACCTTC.

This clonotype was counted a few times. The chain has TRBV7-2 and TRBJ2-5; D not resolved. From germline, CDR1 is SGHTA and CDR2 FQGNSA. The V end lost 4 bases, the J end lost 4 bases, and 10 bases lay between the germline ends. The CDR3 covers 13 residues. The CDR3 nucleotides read TGTGCCAGCAGCTCTACCCGGATAGAGACCCAGTACTTC. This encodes CASSSTRIETQYF.

CDR3 loop: CSVDGASGGMNRYEQYF. CDR3 in DNA: TGCAGCGTTGATGGGGCCAGCGGGGGGATGAACAGGTACGAGCAGTACTTC. The gene calls are TRBV29-1 and TRBJ2-7; 9 bases fit TRBD2. Per germline, CDR1 SQVTM and CDR2 ANQGSEA. The ends lost 3 bases at V and 4 bases at J; junction bases unmatched: 16. This CDR3 has 17 amino acids.

The CDR3 region has the DNA TGTGCCAGCAGTCCCCGACTAGCGGGAGAAGATACGCAGTATTTT. The encoded protein is CASSPRLAGEDTQYF. The chain employs TRBV12-3 or TRBV12-4 and TRBJ2-3; TRBD2 matches at 12 bases. The CDR3 has 15 residues. Losses at the gene ends were 5 bases for V and 5 bases for J; bases not matched to a gene: 5.

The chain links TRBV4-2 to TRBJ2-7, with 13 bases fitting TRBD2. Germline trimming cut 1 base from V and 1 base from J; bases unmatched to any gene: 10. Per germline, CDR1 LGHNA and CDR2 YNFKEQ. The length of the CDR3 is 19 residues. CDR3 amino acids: CASSQVGRLAGGMSYEQYF. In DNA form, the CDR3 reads TGTGCCAGCAGCCAAGTAGGGCGACTAGCGGGGGGTATGTCCTACGAGCAGTACTTC.